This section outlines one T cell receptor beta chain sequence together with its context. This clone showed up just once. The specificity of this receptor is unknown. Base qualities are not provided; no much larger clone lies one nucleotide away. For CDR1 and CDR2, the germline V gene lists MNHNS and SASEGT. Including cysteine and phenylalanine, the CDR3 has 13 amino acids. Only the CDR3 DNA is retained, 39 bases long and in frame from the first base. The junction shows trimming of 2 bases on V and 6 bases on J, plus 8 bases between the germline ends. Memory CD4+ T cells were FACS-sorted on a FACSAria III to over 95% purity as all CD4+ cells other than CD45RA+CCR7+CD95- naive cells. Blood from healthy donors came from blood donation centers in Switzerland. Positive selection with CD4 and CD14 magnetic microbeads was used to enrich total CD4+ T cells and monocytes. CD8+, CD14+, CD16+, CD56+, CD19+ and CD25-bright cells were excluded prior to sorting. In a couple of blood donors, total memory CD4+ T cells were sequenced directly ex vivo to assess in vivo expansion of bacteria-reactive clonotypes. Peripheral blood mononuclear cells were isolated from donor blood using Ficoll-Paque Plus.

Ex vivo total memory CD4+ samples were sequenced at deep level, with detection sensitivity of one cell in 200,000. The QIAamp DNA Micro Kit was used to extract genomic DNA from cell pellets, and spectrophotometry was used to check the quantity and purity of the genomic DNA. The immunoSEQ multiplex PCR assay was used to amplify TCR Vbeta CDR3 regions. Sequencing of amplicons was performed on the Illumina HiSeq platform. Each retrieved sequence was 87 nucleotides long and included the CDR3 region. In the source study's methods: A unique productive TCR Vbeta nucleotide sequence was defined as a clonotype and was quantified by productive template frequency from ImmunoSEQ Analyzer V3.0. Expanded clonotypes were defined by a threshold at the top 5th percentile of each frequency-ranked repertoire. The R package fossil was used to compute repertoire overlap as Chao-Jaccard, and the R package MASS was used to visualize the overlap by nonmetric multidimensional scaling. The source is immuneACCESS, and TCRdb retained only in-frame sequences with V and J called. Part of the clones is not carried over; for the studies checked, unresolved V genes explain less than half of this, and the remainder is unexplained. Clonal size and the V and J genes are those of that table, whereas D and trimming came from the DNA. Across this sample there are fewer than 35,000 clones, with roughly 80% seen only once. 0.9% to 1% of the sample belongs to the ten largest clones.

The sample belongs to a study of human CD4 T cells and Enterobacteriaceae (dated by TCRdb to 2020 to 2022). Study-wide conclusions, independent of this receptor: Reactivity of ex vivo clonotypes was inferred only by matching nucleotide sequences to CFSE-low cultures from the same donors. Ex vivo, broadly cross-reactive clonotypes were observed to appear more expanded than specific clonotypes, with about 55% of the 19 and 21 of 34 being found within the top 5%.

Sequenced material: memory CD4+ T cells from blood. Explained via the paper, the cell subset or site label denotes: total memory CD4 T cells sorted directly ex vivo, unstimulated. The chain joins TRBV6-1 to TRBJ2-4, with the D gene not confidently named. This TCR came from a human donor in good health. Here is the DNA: TGTGCCAGCAGTGAACAGTGGGGAAACATTCAGTACTTC. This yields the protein CASSEQWGNIQYF.